Below, 19 T cell receptor beta chains from the same sample are listed, as sequenced in a study of T cell therapy after organ transplantation. Profiling relied on immunoSEQ multiplex PCR, and the TCRdb table lists in-frame clones only, not all of them. The sample lists roughly 20,000 clones; about four fifths were seen once. This sample's time point: 20-29 weeks after completion of therapy. The antigens of these receptors remain unknown. The material was CD8+ T cells from blood, obtained after autologous CMV-specific T cell therapy. The receptors stem from a human patient who had received a solid organ transplant and had CMV disease. The graft donor may account for some of the T cells.

The V call is TRBV4-3, the J call TRBJ2-5, with TRBD1 matching over 10 bases. CDR3 length: 16 amino acids. Trimming cost V 0 bases and J 11 bases; bases outside gene matches: 12. Germline V CDR1 and CDR2: LGHNA, YSLEER. The CDR3 DNA sequence: TGCGCCAGCAGCCAAGATACGGGGACAGGGGTCTTGGAGCAGTACTTC. This gives the protein CASSQDTGTGVLEQYF.

This clone was found a few times. V is TRBV2 and J is TRBJ1-2; D remains unclear. Deletions cut 3 bases from V and 7 bases from J, with 15 bases between. This CDR3 has 14 residues. From germline, CDR1 is SNHLY and CDR2 FYNNEI. The CDR3 DNA is TGTGCCAGCAGTGAGGCGCCAGGTCGGGTTGGCTACACCTTC. This codes for CASSEAPGRVGYTF.

The chain joins TRBV6-5 to TRBJ1-1, with a tentative D call TRBD1 (5 bases). The V end was cut by 4 bases, the J end by 7 bases, with 10 bases between. Germline V CDR1 and CDR2: MNHEY, SVGAGI. This CDR3 contains 12 residues. The CDR3: CASSFPGDEAFF. The DNA of the CDR3 is TGTGCCAGCAGTTTCCCGGGGGATGAAGCTTTCTTT.

The V and J genes are TRBV5-4 and TRBJ2-7, with 8 bases aligning to TRBD1. Germline V gene sequence: CDR1 SGHNT, CDR2 YYREEE (reference sequence). The CDR3 has 14 amino acids. The ends lost 4 bases at V and 0 bases at J; junction bases unmatched: 3. The CDR3, as DNA: TGTGCCAGCAGCGGGGGGACAGGCTCCTACGAGCAGTACTTC. Encoded protein: CASSGGTGSYEQYF.

This clone has a single count. The chain carries TRBV6-6 and TRBJ2-7; a weak D match, TRBD2 (6 bases). V lost 6 bases to trimming and J lost 0 bases, with 9 bases between them. This CDR3 contains 13 residues. Germline lookup yields CDR1 MNHNY and CDR2 SVGAGI (reference sequence). CDR3 sequence: CASSWGLSYEQYF. CDR3 DNA: TGTGCCAGCAGCTGGGGACTCTCCTACGAGCAGTACTTC.

The chain has TRBV13 and TRBJ1-3, with 7 bases lining up with TRBD1. The CDR3 sequence is 14 residues long. V gave up 3 bases and J gave up 1 base; unmatched junction bases: 0. Germline V gene data show CDR1 as PRHDT and CDR2 as FYEKMQ (reference sequence). The CDR3 reads CASSLTGSGNTIYF. In nucleotides, the CDR3 is TGTGCCAGCAGCTTGACAGGGTCTGGAAACACCATATATTTT. The full variable domain, in which reference TRBV13 and TRBJ1-3 provide the parts outside the CDR3, is AAGVIQSPRHLIKEKRETATLKCYPIPRHDTVYWYQQGPGQDPQFLISFYEKMQSDKGSIPDRFSAQQFSDYHSELNMSSLELGDSALYFCASSLTGSGNTIYFGEGSWLTVV.

The genes are TRBV2 and TRBJ2-7, with 11 bases aligning to TRBD2. This CDR3 has 14 residues. With 5 bases clipped from V and 4 bases from J, the junction kept 4 bases outside the gene matches. Germline values: CDR1 SNHLY, CDR2 FYNNEI. CDR3 nucleotides: TGTGCCAGCAGTAATAGCGGGGGGGGTTACGAGCAGTACTTC. This gives the protein CASSNSGGGYEQYF.

The chain carries TRBV7-6 and TRBJ2-7; the match to TRBD1 covers 9 bases. Germline CDR1 reads SGHVS; CDR2 reads FNYEAQ. This CDR3 spans 12 amino acids. The V gene end was trimmed by 5 bases and the J gene end by 9 bases; junction bases not matched to a gene: 5. The CDR3, as DNA: TGTGCCAGCAGCGAGGGACAGGGTGTGCAGTACTTC. Amino acid sequence: CASSEGQGVQYF. The whole variable domain, filled in from reference TRBV7-6 and TRBJ2-7, reads GAGVSQSPRYKVTKRGQDVALRCDPISGHVSLYWYRQALGQGPEFLTYFNYEAQQDKSGLPNDRFSAERPEGSISTLTIQRTEQRDSAMYRCASSEGQGVQYFGPGTRLTVT.

V and J are TRBV10-1 and TRBJ1-5, with 9 bases that match TRBD1. CDR3 length: 16 amino acids. CDR1 and CDR2 from the germline V gene are WNHNN and SYGVQD (reference sequence). Germline trimming cut 0 bases from V and 10 bases from J; bases unmatched to any gene: 10. The CDR3 coding sequence is TGCGCCAGCAGTGAGTCCTGGGGACAGGGACATCCCCCCCAGCATTTT. Its protein is CASSESWGQGHPPQHF.

This sequence joins TRBV4-1 and TRBJ2-1; 9 nucleotides agree with TRBD1. The V and J ends lost 1 base and 3 bases, in that order; junction bases with no gene match: 7. Germline assignment: CDR1 MGHRA and CDR2 YSYEKL. The CDR3 spans 17 residues. This CDR3 is CASSQGMTGGLYNEQFF. CDR3 DNA sequence: TGCGCCAGCAGCCAAGGGATGACAGGGGGACTCTACAATGAGCAGTTCTTC.

The chain carries TRBV5-4 and TRBJ1-1; D remains unclear. V lost 7 bases and J lost 4, with 17 bases in between. The CDR3 spans 14 residues. The V gene's germline CDR1 is SGHNT and CDR2 YYREEE (reference sequence). The CDR3 DNA reads as TGTGCCAGCGCGCCCTTGGGAGGTATCACTGAAGCTTTCTTT. Its translation is CASAPLGGITEAFF. Full variable domain (remainder filled in from reference TRBV5-4 and TRBJ1-1): ETGVTQSPTHLIKTRGQQVTLRCSSQSGHNTVSWYQQALGQGPQFIFQYYREEENGRGNFPPRFSGLQFPNYSSELNVNALELDDSALYLCASAPLGGITEAFFGQGTRLTVV.

The V gene is TRBV6-1, the J gene TRBJ2-2; D perhaps matches TRBD2 (5 bases). CDR1 and CDR2 from the germline V gene are MNHNS and SASEGT. The ends were cut back, 3 bases at V and 7 bases at J, with 9 bases in the middle. CDR3 length equals 13 residues. The CDR3 spells CASSEKEVGELFF. DNA for the CDR3: TGTGCCAGCAGTGAGAAGGAGGTCGGGGAGCTGTTTTTT.

A word on this clone: One end of the junction is discordant with germline, which a read error may explain. The chain combines TRBV6-1 with TRBJ1-2, with 9 bases matching TRBD1. Germline V lookup: CDR1 MNHNS, CDR2 SASEGT. The CDR3 is made up of 15 amino acids. CDR3 sequence (DNA): TGTGCCAGCAGCGAAGAGGGGACAGGGAATTATGGCTACACCTTC. This gives the protein CASSEEGTGNYGYTF.

This clone was seen once. The chain has TRBV5-1 and TRBJ2-3, with D perhaps TRBD2 (6 bases). Germline loops: CDR1 SGHRS, CDR2 YFSETQ. Trimming took 0 bases from V and 0 from J, leaving 17 bases between them. CDR3 size: 18 residues. CDR3 sequence (DNA): TGCGCCAGCAGCTTGGCCCAGTTAGCGGCTACTAGCACAGATACGCAGTATTTT. Translating it yields CASSLAQLAATSTDTQYF.

The V call is TRBV6-6, the J call TRBJ2-7; D is unclear. The CDR3 runs 12 residues. V dropped 5 bases and J dropped 5 bases, with 10 bases sitting between them. Looked up from germline, CDR1 is MNHNY and CDR2 is SVGAGI (reference sequence). This CDR3 reads CASSHPTNEQYF. As DNA, the CDR3 is TGTGCCAGCAGTCACCCGACGAACGAGCAGTACTTC.

The sample holds one count of this clone. The rearrangement uses TRBV11-2 and TRBJ2-7; no definite D call. Germline V gene data show CDR1 as SGHAT and CDR2 as FQNNGV. CDR3 length equals 12 residues. The V and J ends lost 1 base and 6 bases respectively, with 7 bases between them. The DNA of the CDR3 is TGTGCCAGCAGCTTAGGGTTCAGCGAGCAGTACTTC. This gives the protein CASSLGFSEQYF.

The chain has TRBV6-9 and TRBJ2-3; possibly TRBD1 for D (5 bases). CDR3 length: 15 amino acids. CDR1 and CDR2 from the germline V gene are MNHGY and SVAAGI. V gave up 4 bases and J gave up 0 bases, with 11 bases separating them. The CDR3 spells CASSSSRDSTDTQYF. DNA for the CDR3: TGTGCCAGCAGTTCAAGCAGGGATAGCACAGATACGCAGTATTTT.

The J gene is TRBJ2-5, the V gene TRBV7-2; TRBD2 matches at 7 bases. Per the germline V gene, CDR1 is SGHTA and CDR2 is FQGNSA. CDR3 length equals 14 residues. The J segment lost 4 bases and the V segment lost 4 bases, leaving 6 bases of the junction unmatched. CDR3: CASSSLGGVETQYF. The CDR3 bases are TGTGCCAGCAGCTCCCTTGGGGGGGTAGAGACCCAGTACTTC.

This clone was seen a single time. The chain couples TRBV6-6 to TRBJ1-5; TRBD1 aligns across 9 bases. Germline V CDR1 and CDR2: MNHNY, SVGAGI (reference sequence). The CDR3 contains 14 residues. The V and J ends lost 8 bases and 1 base, in that order; junction bases with no gene match: 3. The CDR3 here is CASVTGGSNQPQHF. The CDR3 DNA reads TGTGCCAGCGTGACAGGGGGAAGCAATCAGCCCCAGCATTTT.